Below are 26 T cell receptor beta chains sequenced from a single sample in a study of T cell responses to AZD1222 COVID-19 vaccine. Sequencing was performed with immunoSEQ multiplex PCR; in TCRdb, only in-frame clones are kept and a portion is missing. Of about 110,000 clones listed, roughly 92% are singletons. This material consisted of peripheral blood, taken on day 0 of AZD1222 vaccination. The receptors derive from an adult in good health.

This sequence joins TRBV11-2 and TRBJ1-2; 8 bases line up with TRBD1. Trimming removed 5 bases from V and 4 bases from J; junction bases left unmatched: 9. CDR1 is SGHAT and CDR2 is FQNNGV in the germline V gene. The CDR3 is 15 amino acids. This CDR3 is CASSQGQGAVYGYTF. In DNA form, the CDR3 reads TGTGCCAGCAGCCAGGGGCAGGGGGCGGTCTATGGCTACACCTTC.

The chain carries TRBV27 and TRBJ2-5; D unresolved. Trimming took 2 bases from V and 6 from J, leaving 16 bases between them. Germline loops: CDR1 MNHEY, CDR2 SMNVEV (reference sequence). The CDR3 sequence is 15 residues long. The CDR3 here is CASSLIGPSVQTQYF. CDR3 coding DNA: TGTGCCAGCAGTTTAATTGGCCCCTCCGTCCAGACCCAGTACTTC.

The sample holds a few counts of this clone. The chain employs TRBV5-4 and TRBJ2-2; a possible D gene is TRBD1 (8 bases). Looked up from germline, CDR1 is SGHNT and CDR2 is YYREEE (reference sequence). The CDR3 runs 15 residues. V shed 4 bases and J shed 4 bases, with 14 bases lying between them. The CDR3 DNA follows: TGTGCCAGCAGCCCTTACAGGGGGGGCACCGGGGAGCTGTTTTTT. This encodes CASSPYRGGTGELFF. Full variable domain (missing parts from reference TRBV5-4 and TRBJ2-2): ETGVTQSPTHLIKTRGQQVTLRCSSQSGHNTVSWYQQALGQGPQFIFQYYREEENGRGNFPPRFSGLQFPNYSSELNVNALELDDSALYLCASSPYRGGTGELFFGEGSRLTVL.

On this clone itself: One end of the junction fails to match germline, which may point to a read error. The chain uses TRBV12-3 or TRBV12-4 and TRBJ1-2; the match to TRBD1 covers 7 bases. The length of the CDR3 is 11 residues. Here the CDR3 reads CASRRQGTPAF. CDR3 DNA: TGTGCCAGCAGACGACAGGGTACCCCCGCCTTC.

The chain combines TRBV11-3 with TRBJ2-7; D unresolved. V dropped 3 bases and J dropped 0 bases, with 9 bases sitting between them. The germline CDR1 and CDR2 sequences are SGHNT and YENEEA. This CDR3 comprises 14 residues. DNA of the CDR3: TGTGCCAGCAGCTTTACAGCCAGCTCCTACGAGCAGTACTTC. Protein: CASSFTASSYEQYF.

The rearrangement links TRBV5-4 to TRBJ1-6, with a tentative D call TRBD1 (5 bases). CDR3 length: 17 amino acids. Germline assignment: CDR1 SGHNT and CDR2 YYREEE (reference sequence). Trimming shortened V by 0 bases and J by 0 bases, and 10 bases separated the two germline ends. CDR3 amino acids: CASSLVPGSSYNSPLHF. For the CDR3, the DNA is TGTGCCAGCAGCTTGGTCCCAGGGAGCTCCTATAATTCACCCCTCCACTTT.

The V gene is TRBV28, the J gene TRBJ1-2; the match to TRBD1 covers 8 bases. The CDR3 consists of 12 residues. V was clipped by 7 bases and J by 7 bases; unmatched bases: 5. The V gene's germline CDR1 is MDHEN and CDR2 SYDVKM. The DNA for the CDR3 is TGTGCCAGCAACTCACAGGGGGTTGGCTACACCTTC. Amino acid sequence: CASNSQGVGYTF.

This clone was found a few times. The chain has TRBV30 and TRBJ1-5; perhaps TRBD1 as D (5 bases). V was pared by 0 bases and J by 6 bases, with 9 bases between. This CDR3 has 13 amino acids. Per the germline V gene, CDR1 is GTSNPN and CDR2 is SVGIG (reference sequence). CDR3 sequence: CAWSVGRVQPQHF. The CDR3 DNA sequence: TGTGCCTGGAGTGTAGGCAGGGTTCAGCCCCAGCATTTT.

In its sample, this clone was seen once. J is TRBJ1-2 and V is TRBV19, with 8 bases fitting TRBD1. The V gene's germline CDR1 is LNHDA and CDR2 SQIVND (reference sequence). V lost 4 bases to trimming and J lost 4 bases; unmatched junction nucleotides: 5. The CDR3 is made up of 14 amino acids. Here the CDR3 reads CASSTGQGSYGYTF. The CDR3 DNA reads TGTGCCAGTAGTACCGGACAGGGCTCCTATGGCTACACCTTC.

This chain joins TRBV3-1 (or the pseudogene TRBV3-2) and TRBJ2-2, with TRBD2 matching 9 bases. The J segment lost 4 bases and the V segment lost 4 bases, leaving 4 bases of the junction unmatched. Per the germline V gene, CDR1 is LGHDT and CDR2 is YNNKEL (reference sequence). CDR3 length: 15 amino acids. CDR3 in DNA: TGTGCCAGCAGCCCCAGGACTAGCGTCACCGGGGAGCTGTTTTTT. Protein sequence: CASSPRTSVTGELFF.

The chain links TRBV11-2 to TRBJ2-3, with D perhaps TRBD2 (5 bases). CDR1 is SGHAT, CDR2 FQNNGV, per germline. The V gene lost 6 bases and the J gene lost 2 bases, with 12 bases spanning the gap. The CDR3 spans 14 residues. The CDR3 loop reads CASRSAGYTDTQYF. The CDR3, as DNA: TGTGCCAGCAGGTCTGCGGGTTACACAGATACGCAGTATTTT.

V gene TRBV4-2 combines with J gene TRBJ1-1; D is possibly TRBD1 (5 bases). Germline assignment: CDR1 LGHNA and CDR2 YNFKEQ. The CDR3 is 14 residues long. V was cut by 5 bases and J by 4 bases, with 14 bases left in between. CDR3 protein: CASSTLQGSTEAFF. CDR3 in DNA: TGTGCCAGCAGCACCCTTCAGGGTAGCACTGAAGCTTTCTTT.

V gene TRBV30 combines with J gene TRBJ2-6, with D uncertain. Germline V gene sequence: CDR1 GTSNPN, CDR2 SVGIG (reference sequence). This CDR3 contains 13 residues. Trimming pared 5 bases from V and 4 bases from J, leaving 9 bases between. CDR3: CAWGNWGANVLTF. The CDR3 coding sequence is TGTGCCTGGGGGAACTGGGGGGCCAACGTCCTGACTTTC.

Only one count was recorded for this clone. The chain carries TRBV6-5 and TRBJ1-2, with TRBD1 matching 10 bases. This CDR3 region has 13 residues. V shed 5 bases, J shed 6 bases, and the junction held 3 bases outside the gene matches. The V gene's germline CDR1 is MNHEY and CDR2 SVGAGI. The CDR3: CASSTGTGDGYTF. CDR3 DNA sequence: TGTGCCAGCAGTACCGGGACAGGGGATGGCTACACCTTC.

This clone was picked up a small number of times. The V call is TRBV19, the J call TRBJ2-7, with 10 bases matching TRBD1. The CDR3 has 17 amino acids. The germline V gene has CDR1 LNHDA and CDR2 SQIVND (reference sequence). J lost 4 bases, V lost 3 bases, and 12 bases had no gene match. CDR3 loop: CASSMGLPGQGLYEQYF. DNA for the CDR3: TGTGCCAGTAGTATGGGACTTCCGGGACAGGGGTTATACGAGCAGTACTTC.

The rearrangement joins TRBV5-6 to TRBJ2-7; no clear D gene. The ends were cut back, 5 bases at V and 1 base at J, with 10 bases in the middle. The CDR3 has 13 residues. The germline V gene encodes CDR1 SGHDT and CDR2 YYEEEE. This CDR3 is CASSPLISYEQYF. The CDR3 DNA follows: TGTGCCAGCAGTCCCCTCATATCCTACGAGCAGTACTTC.

This sequence joins TRBV30 and TRBJ1-6; 10 bases agree with TRBD1. V lost 3 bases and J lost 15; bases outside the gene matches: 5. The CDR3 has 12 amino acids. Germline V gene lookup returns CDR1 GTSNPN and CDR2 SVGIG (reference sequence). The CDR3 coding sequence is TGTGCCTGGAGCGCGGGACAGGGGCTCCTCCACTTT. It is translated as CAWSAGQGLLHF.

The rearrangement uses TRBV5-1 and TRBJ1-1; no firm D call. Trimming removed 0 bases from V and 1 base from J, with 7 bases in between. The CDR3 extends over 14 amino acids. CDR1 is SGHRS and CDR2 is YFSETQ in the germline V gene. The DNA of the CDR3 is TGCGCCAGCAGCTTGGAGGCGGCGAACACTGAAGCTTTCTTT. It yields the protein CASSLEAANTEAFF.

The chain has TRBV24-1 and TRBJ1-2; 9 bases are a match to TRBD1. Germline lookup yields CDR1 KGHDR and CDR2 SFDVKD. The CDR3 runs to 15 residues. The junction had 7 bases not matched to a gene; V was cut back by 4 bases and J by 5 bases. CDR3 coding DNA: TGTGCCACCAGTGAAACCGGGACAGGGTTATATGGCTACACCTTC. It translates to CATSETGTGLYGYTF.

This chain uses TRBV9 with TRBJ2-7; D remains unclear. The germline gives CDR1 SGDLS, CDR2 YYNGEE. Trimming took off 1 base at V and 6 bases at J, with 8 bases between the two ends. CDR3 length: 12 residues. CDR3 in amino acids: CASSVTGIEQYF. As DNA, the CDR3 is TGTGCCAGCAGCGTAACCGGTATCGAGCAGTACTTC.

The chain is built from TRBV5-1 and TRBJ1-3; the D is unclear. Germline lookup yields CDR1 SGHRS and CDR2 YFSETQ. This CDR3 has 16 residues. The ends were cut back, 3 bases at V and 0 bases at J, with 13 bases in the middle. CDR3 nucleotide sequence: TGCGCCAGCAGCTCGCTCGAGGGCAGCTCTGGAAACACCATATATTTT. Encoded protein: CASSSLEGSSGNTIYF.

The CDR3 DNA follows: TGTGCCAGCAGAGGACAGAGCTCGGGATCTGAAGCTTTCTTT. Its protein is CASRGQSSGSEAFF. The chain uses TRBV2 and TRBJ1-1, with D tentatively TRBD1 (6 bases). Germline CDR1 SNHLY, CDR2 FYNNEI. The CDR3 covers 14 residues. Trimming left V 6 bases short and J 6 bases short, with 17 bases between.

A single count supports this clone. The chain uses TRBV5-1 and TRBJ2-1; TRBD2 agrees at 8 bases. Germline V lookup: CDR1 SGHRS, CDR2 YFSETQ. This CDR3 is built from 15 residues. Trimming at V came to 0 bases and at J to 14 bases, leaving 13 bases not matched to a gene. CDR3: CASSLEGSGAPGEFF. CDR3 nucleotide sequence: TGCGCCAGCAGCTTGGAGGGTAGCGGGGCCCCCGGGGAGTTCTTC.

CDR3 sequence reads: CASSRAGDSLTEAFF. CDR3 DNA sequence: TGTGCCAGTAGTCGGGCAGGGGACAGTCTCACTGAAGCTTTCTTT. The chain carries TRBV19 and TRBJ1-1; 7 bases are shared with TRBD1. The CDR3 is made up of 15 amino acids. Germline assignment: CDR1 LNHDA and CDR2 SQIVND (reference sequence). With 5 bases clipped from V and 4 bases from J, the junction kept 10 bases outside the gene matches.

The rearrangement joins TRBV14 to TRBJ2-3, with no clear D. Germline V gives CDR1 SGHDN, CDR2 FVKESK. Between the trimmed V and J ends, which lost 10 bases and 2 bases, there was a span of 7 bases. This CDR3 comprises 11 residues. The CDR3 region is CATSLTDTQYF. The CDR3 DNA follows: TGTGCCACCTCCCTCACAGATACGCAGTATTTT.

This clone came up once. This chain joins TRBV20-1 and TRBJ1-1; possibly TRBD1 for D (6 bases). The CDR3 has 11 amino acids. V gave up 5 bases and J gave up 4 bases, with 8 bases separating them. Germline lookup yields CDR1 DFQATT and CDR2 SNEGSKA (reference sequence). The CDR3 region has the DNA TGCAGTGCTCAGGGGTCCACTGAAGCTTTCTTT. Its translation: CSAQGSTEAFF.